The rows below give T cell receptor beta chains drawn from one sample of a study of cytotoxic CD8 clonotypes in ibrutinib-treated CLL. Clones were sequenced by immunoSEQ multiplex PCR, and TCRdb holds only the in-frame ones, with some missing. The data hold 97,000 or so clones, with 60% to 80% observed a single time. This sample comprised PBMCs, obtained after 12 months of ibrutinib treatment. Receptors originate from a human donor with chronic lymphocytic leukemia. Each CDR3 is given with its conserved first and last residue. A D gene is named only where the DNA matches it firmly. For some rows the clone size is stated as once, few or many, or as a class when expanded; others skip it.

>.|TRBV2|.
CASQMTNNQPQHF
>.|TRBV7-2|TRBD2
CASSPSGGSYNEQFF
>.|TRBV9|.
CASSVVSWDTQYF
>.|TRBV5-4|.
CASSPRGGGEKLFF
>.|TRBV5-1|.
CASSLHFHRVAKNIQYF
>.|TRBV2|.
CASSPLGQETQYF
>.|TRBV30|.
CAWIPGVGEQYF
>.|TRBV7-9|.
CASPSPGANVLTF
>.|TRBV7-2|.
CASSLSSSSVERQFF
>.|TRBV7-9|TRBD1
CASSTKGAEGTGELFF
>.|TRBV2|.
CASSRDTLPTDTQYF
>.|TRBV6-5|TRBD1
CASNDRANTIYF
>.|TRBV4-1|TRBD1
CASSQDGMGQGYEQYF
>.|TRBV30|.
CAWQPGRGAKNIQYF
>.|TRBV7-9|TRBD2
CASSFTKGLAGITDTQYF
>.|TRBV29-1|.
CSVIEGSNTEAFF
>.|TRBV5-1|TRBD2
CASSLGPSGGGQETQYF
>.|TRBV29-1|.
CSVGGLKETQYF
>once|TRBV7-2|.
CASSIPTGKESAGELFF
>once|TRBV19|.
CASSALGGRNEQFF
>.|TRBV7-3|TRBD1
CASSFAGGGRTGELFF
>.|TRBV28|.
CASSLSLSTDTQYF
>.|TRBV19|.
CASSIEHGEKLFF
>.|TRBV29-1|.
CSVQLQTFSRNQPQHF
>.|TRBV13|TRBD1
CASSPAGQVYGYTF
>.|TRBV4-2|TRBD2
CASSQDVYETSGAGEQYF
>.|TRBV14|.
CASSQGMGGKLFF
>.|TRBV6-1|.
CASSRGLVTGELFF
>.|TRBV29-1|.
CSVLQRTEAFF
>.|TRBV6-5|.
CASRPRGRGAFF
>once|TRBV12-2|.
CASRLSGGQGKEQYF
>.|TRBV9|TRBD1
CASSVAGQGGQQNTEAFF
>.|TRBV2|.
CASSSGNQKVGYTF
>.|TRBV5-4|.
CASSSPKRGDTEAFF
>.|TRBV20-1|TRBD2
CSAIRTSGVF
>.|TRBV6-6|.
CASSRDSGGNTIYF
>.|TRBV4-1|.
CASSQERPGLDLIAKNIQYF
>few|TRBV9|TRBD1
CATLTGDNRDQPQHF
>few|TRBV6-5|.
CASSYSGRPYEQYF
>once|TRBV15|TRBD1
CATSSGQGPYGYTF
>.|TRBV29-1|TRBD1
CSVESTGGNYGYTF
>.|TRBV2|.
CASGLLRGREAFF
>.|TRBV30|TRBD1
CAWDRGRNTEAFF
>.|TRBV19|TRBD1
CATSDRVAEAFF
>.|TRBV5-1|.
CASSPTDNSGELFF
>.|TRBV5-1|.
CASSLGGVVSNEQFF
>.|TRBV2|.
CASGAMRTLNTEAFF
>few|TRBV5-1|.
CASSLDDMNTEAFF
>.|TRBV7-9|TRBD1
CASSLRDRGEQYF
>.|TRBV27|.
CASSSGTSPYEQYF
>.|TRBV7-3|.
CASSSQQGPQETQYF
>.|TRBV9|.
CASRPMWGAQDTQYF
>.|TRBV6-5|.
CASTWGVRGELFF
>few|TRBV30|TRBD2
CAWSGEGGGTDTQYF
>.|TRBV9|TRBD1
CASSVDRDREQYF
>.|TRBV14|.
CASSQVIHEQYF